This T cell receptor beta chain is from a study of blood T cell repertoires in COVID-19. Study details: Samples taken during acute and convalescent COVID-19 were collected in the United States, Italy and Spain. The cDNA or gDNA used as material had been derived from T cells, B-cell-depleted T cells, or PBMCs.

V was pared by 4 bases and J by 0 bases, with 3 bases of the junction left unmatched. Germline CDR1 and CDR2: SGDLS and YYNGEE. The CDR3 consists of 15 residues. Methods used by the authors: Reference gene primer amplification yielded estimated nucleated cell counts. The assay was immunoSEQ multiplex PCR, and TCRdb's table has in-frame clones only and misses some. The V and J calls and clone size are taken from that table; D and trimming were inferred from the DNA. Of about 170,000 clones listed, about four fifths were seen once; the top ten hold roughly an eighth. The rearrangement uses TRBV9 and TRBJ2-7; 11 positions agree with TRBD1. This receptor was obtained from a man between 18 and 35 years old with active or convalescent COVID-19. The sequenced sample was peripheral blood. The CDR3 coding sequence is TGTGCCAGCAGCATAGGACAGGGGGCCTCCTACGAGCAGTACTTC. This sequence encodes CASSIGQGASYEQYF.